This TCR beta chain was sequenced for a study of blood T cell repertoires in COVID-19. Assay: immunoSEQ multiplex PCR; the TCRdb copy retains only in-frame clones and omits some. The sample lists about 230,000 clones; less than 85% were seen once. The length of the CDR3 is 13 residues. Per germline, CDR1 SNHLY and CDR2 FYNNEI. V dropped 7 bases and J dropped 4; count of bases not matched to a gene: 4. The sequenced sample consisted of peripheral blood. The origin of this receptor is a woman aged 70 to 79 with active or convalescent COVID-19. V usage is TRBV2 and J usage is TRBJ1-5; TRBD1 matches at 7 bases. In nucleotides, the CDR3 is TGTGCCAGCACGGGACAGCCAAATCAGCCCCAGCATTTT. Amino acids: CASTGQPNQPQHF.